This T cell receptor beta chain was recorded in a study of graft-versus-host responses after intestinal transplantation. Overall study: Induction with anti-thymocyte globulin, then tacrolimus and steroids for roughly 3 years, was given to all recipients. Whole-study results and caveats: Graft-versus-host to host-versus-graft clonal ratios in allografts were high in patients with graft-donor T cell macrochimerism.

As for this clone: The antigen is not known.

The CDR3 totals 15 residues. Germline CDR1 and CDR2: LGHNA and YSLEER. Trimming cost V 1 base and J 6 bases, with 13 bases left between them. Sequencing was performed with immunoSEQ multiplex PCR; in TCRdb, only in-frame clones are kept and a portion is missing. The data contain around 26,000 clones, approximately 94% of them singletons. This chain connects TRBV4-3 to TRBJ1-5, with TRBD1 as a possible D gene (5 bases). The material sequenced was PBMCs, taken 156 days after intestinal transplant. The TCR originated in a human patient who received an intestinal transplant, so some T cells may come from the graft donor. The CDR3 region has the DNA TGCGCCAGCAGCCAAGTAGTTTCGGGGCGTCAGCCCCAGCATTTT. Amino acid sequence: CASSQVVSGRQPQHF.